This entry lists 28 T cell receptor beta chains sequenced from one sample in a study of blood T cell repertoires in COVID-19. Produced via immunoSEQ multiplex PCR; TCRdb's table is partial and in-frame only. The sample comprises approximately 220,000 clones, approximately 86% of which are singletons, and less than 0.75% rests with the top ten. Sequenced input: peripheral blood. These receptors originate from a middle-aged man with acute or convalescent COVID-19.

Worth noting for this clone: Mismatch with germline at one junction end may stem from a read error. The chain employs TRBV11-2 and TRBJ1-6, with a possible D match to TRBD1 (6 bases). The CDR3 is 12 residues long. Germline V gene sequence: CDR1 SGHAT, CDR2 FQNNGV. In DNA, the CDR3 is TGTGCCAGCAGCTCGCAACAGGGCAACGGTGTATTT. It is translated as CASSSQQGNGVF.

This sequence joins TRBV6-6 and TRBJ2-5; TRBD1 is a possible D gene (5 bases). V was clipped by 2 bases and J by 1 base, with 14 bases between them. CDR1 MNHNY and CDR2 SVGAGI come from the germline V gene (reference sequence). The CDR3 contains 16 residues. CDR3: CASSYRGSPSQETQYF. CDR3 nucleotide sequence: TGTGCCAGCAGTTACAGGGGTTCCCCATCCCAAGAGACCCAGTACTTC.

The chain combines TRBV5-1 with TRBJ1-1; 10 bases agree with TRBD1. V shed 4 bases, J shed 3 bases, and the junction held 6 bases outside the gene matches. The CDR3 length is 15 residues. Germline V gives CDR1 SGHRS, CDR2 YFSETQ. The CDR3 nucleotides are TGCGCCAGCAGCCTGGACGGGACAGGGGACACTGAAGCTTTCTTT. Protein product: CASSLDGTGDTEAFF.

This clone appeared once. The V call is TRBV5-4, the J call TRBJ2-1, with 7 bases lining up with TRBD1. The CDR3 is 15 residues long. Trimming took 4 bases from V and 6 from J; bases not matched to a gene: 10. The V gene's germline CDR1 is SGHNT and CDR2 YYREEE (reference sequence). The CDR3 is CASSRDSGDGNEQFF. The CDR3 DNA reads as TGTGCCAGCAGCCGGGACAGTGGGGATGGCAATGAGCAGTTCTTC.

The V call is TRBV18, the J call TRBJ2-1; 8 positions agree with TRBD2. With V trimmed by 8 bases and J by 3 bases, 6 bases remained unmatched. The CDR3 consists of 14 residues. CDR1 and CDR2 from the germline V gene are KGHSH and LQKENI. The CDR3 loop is CASTVAGFYNEQFF. The CDR3 DNA reads TGTGCCAGCACGGTAGCGGGGTTCTACAATGAGCAGTTCTTC.

This rearrangement joins TRBV2 to TRBJ2-1, with D perhaps matching TRBD2 (5 bases). The CDR3 covers 16 residues. Germline loops: CDR1 SNHLY, CDR2 FYNNEI. V lost 3 bases to trimming and J lost 5 bases, with 17 bases between them. CDR3 bases: TGTGCCAGCAGTGATGGGAGTCCCTTAACCCACAATGAGCAGTTCTTC. Protein sequence: CASSDGSPLTHNEQFF. The full variable domain, rest sourced from reference TRBV2 and TRBJ2-1, is EPEVTQTPSHQVTQMGQEVILRCVPISNHLYFYWYRQILGQKVEFLVSFYNNEISEKSEIFDDQFSVERPDGSNFTLKIRSTKLEDSAMYFCASSDGSPLTHNEQFFGPGTRLTVL.

This clone was seen a handful of times. V is TRBV5-1 and J is TRBJ2-2, with D uncertain. The CDR3 has 14 amino acids. Trimming took off 1 base at V and 6 bases at J, with 10 bases between the two ends. The germline V gene encodes CDR1 SGHRS and CDR2 YFSETQ. DNA for the CDR3: TGCGCCAGCAGCTTGCCCAGGCCCCCCGGGGAGCTGTTTTTT. Translating gives CASSLPRPPGELFF.

This chain links TRBV7-7 with TRBJ1-4; a weak D match, TRBD1 (6 bases). The CDR3 length is 15 residues. Trimming pared 5 bases from V and 7 bases from J, leaving 17 bases between. Germline lookup yields CDR1 SSHAT and CDR2 FNYEAQ (reference sequence). The CDR3 is CASSKNRGGGEKLFF. In DNA form, the CDR3 reads TGTGCCAGCAGCAAAAACCGGGGAGGGGGTGAAAAACTGTTTTTT.

This chain joins TRBV14 and TRBJ2-1; 9 bases are shared with TRBD2. This CDR3 has 14 amino acids. Germline values: CDR1 SGHDN, CDR2 FVKESK. Trimming took 4 bases from V and 8 from J; bases not matched to a gene: 6. CDR3 sequence (DNA): TGTGCCAGCAGCCTTGGACTAGCGTTAGATGAGCAGTTCTTC. Protein product: CASSLGLALDEQFF. The variable domain in full, completed from reference TRBV14 and TRBJ2-1, reads EAGVTQFPSHSVIEKGQTVTLRCDPISGHDNLYWYRRVMGKEIKFLLHFVKESKQDESGMPNNRFLAERTGGTYSTLKVQPAELEDSGVYFCASSLGLALDEQFFGPGTRLTVL.

V gene TRBV10-3 combines with J gene TRBJ2-1, with 8 bases identical to TRBD2. Germline V gene sequence: CDR1 ENHRY, CDR2 SYGVKD. The CDR3 has 18 amino acids. With V trimmed by 3 bases and J by 6 bases, 16 bases remained unmatched. The CDR3 region has the DNA TGTGCCATCAGTGAAGAAAGGGGAGCGGGAGTGTCCCGCAATGAGCAGTTCTTC. Translated, it gives CAISEERGAGVSRNEQFF.

This clone was counted between two and nine times. The chain has TRBV19 and TRBJ2-7; 7 bases align to TRBD1. Germline trimming cut 8 bases from V and 7 bases from J; bases unmatched to any gene: 8. The CDR3 loop spans 12 amino acids. The germline V gene has CDR1 LNHDA and CDR2 SQIVND (reference sequence). The CDR3 nucleotides are TGTGCCAGTGCTAGGGGGCAGACGGAGCAGTACTTC. Amino acids: CASARGQTEQYF.

CDR3: CASSLSGQQETQYF. CDR3 sequence (DNA): TGTGCCAGCAGCTTATCGGGACAGCAAGAGACCCAGTACTTC. V gene TRBV7-6 combines with J gene TRBJ2-5; 7 bases align to TRBD1. V trimming: 2 bases; J trimming: 2 bases; junction bases outside the gene matches: 2. Germline V CDR1 and CDR2: SGHVS, FNYEAQ. The CDR3 extends over 14 amino acids.

The chain recombines TRBV2 with TRBJ1-1; 9 bases map to TRBD1. The germline gives CDR1 SNHLY, CDR2 FYNNEI. V lost 7 bases, J lost 5 bases, and 8 bases stayed unmatched. CDR3 length: 14 residues. The CDR3 here is CASISTGGWTEAFF. CDR3 nucleotides: TGTGCCAGCATTTCGACAGGGGGTTGGACTGAAGCTTTCTTT.

The CDR3 is CASSFRVDQPQHF. For the CDR3, the DNA is TGTGCCAGCAGCTTTCGGGTAGATCAGCCCCAGCATTTT. The chain combines TRBV5-5 with TRBJ1-5, with no clear D. CDR3 size: 13 residues. Germline V gene sequence: CDR1 SGHKS, CDR2 YYEKEE (reference sequence). The germline V and J ends were trimmed by 2 bases and 5 bases, with 8 bases remaining between them. Looking up the rest from reference TRBV5-5 and TRBJ1-5 gives the full variable domain: DAGVTQSPTHLIKTRGQQVTLRCSPISGHKSVSWYQQVLGQGPQFIFQYYEKEERGRGNFPDRFSARQFPNYSSELNVNALLLGDSALYLCASSFRVDQPQHFGDGTRLSIL.

The chain links TRBV3-1 (or the pseudogene TRBV3-2) to TRBJ2-3, with 10 bases fitting TRBD1. The CDR3 covers 15 residues. Losses at the gene ends were 0 bases for V and 6 bases for J; bases not matched to a gene: 3. CDR1 is LGHDT and CDR2 is YNNKEL in the germline V gene (reference sequence). CDR3 sequence reads: CASSQETGGEDTQYF. In DNA form, the CDR3 reads TGTGCCAGCAGCCAAGAGACAGGGGGCGAGGATACGCAGTATTTT.

The CDR3 reads CASSLWYGPGVFYEQYF. The CDR3 DNA sequence: TGTGCCAGCAGTTTATGGTATGGGCCAGGGGTTTTCTACGAGCAGTACTTC. V and J are TRBV27 and TRBJ2-7; a possible D gene is TRBD1 (6 bases). The CDR3 totals 17 residues. The V gene lost 1 base and the J gene lost 3 bases, with 19 bases spanning the gap. The V gene's germline CDR1 is MNHEY and CDR2 SMNVEV (reference sequence).

This clone was detected only a few times. The chain couples TRBV19 to TRBJ2-7, with a possible D match to TRBD1 (5 bases). This CDR3 contains 11 residues. Germline CDR1 reads LNHDA; CDR2 reads SQIVND (reference sequence). Trimming took 7 bases from V and 13 from J, leaving 17 bases between them. The DNA of the CDR3 is TGTGCCAGTACCGACAGTTTCATCACTTACTTC. It translates to CASTDSFITYF.

The chain employs TRBV5-4 and TRBJ1-1, with 7 bases lining up with TRBD1. CDR1 is SGHNT, CDR2 YYREEE, per germline (reference sequence). There are 12 residues in the CDR3. Trimming cost V 3 bases and J 6 bases; bases outside gene matches: 2. The CDR3 coding sequence is TGTGCCAGCAGCTCGACAGGGCCTGAAGCTTTCTTT. It yields the protein CASSSTGPEAFF. Together with reference TRBV5-4 and TRBJ1-1, the CDR3 gives the full variable domain: ETGVTQSPTHLIKTRGQQVTLRCSSQSGHNTVSWYQQALGQGPQFIFQYYREEENGRGNFPPRFSGLQFPNYSSELNVNALELDDSALYLCASSSTGPEAFFGQGTRLTVV.

The CDR3: CASSLDRGDTQYF. In nucleotides, the CDR3 is TGCGCCAGCAGCTTGGACAGGGGAGATACGCAGTATTTT. The chain employs TRBV5-1 and TRBJ2-3; 7 nucleotides align to TRBD1. CDR3 length: 13 residues. V was pared by 0 bases and J by 5 bases, with 0 bases of the junction left unmatched. The germline gives CDR1 SGHRS, CDR2 YFSETQ.

The rearrangement joins TRBV7-2 to TRBJ2-7; D is possibly TRBD2 (5 bases). Germline-derived CDR1 and CDR2 are SGHTA and FQGNSA. V was shortened by 0 bases and J by 2 bases, with 14 bases between the two germline ends. The CDR3 consists of 16 residues. CDR3 sequence (DNA): TGTGCCAGCAGCTTAGCGCTTGATAGCGTGGCCTACGAGCAGTACTTC. This codes for CASSLALDSVAYEQYF.

Only a few counts were recorded for this clone. The CDR3 coding sequence is TGCGCCAGCAGCTTGGCCGTAGCGGGGCTGCAATCGAACACCGGGGAGCTGTTTTTT. Translated, it gives CASSLAVAGLQSNTGELFF. The chain joins TRBV5-1 to TRBJ2-2, with 8 bases lining up with TRBD2. V lost 0 bases to trimming and J lost 0 bases; unmatched junction nucleotides: 10. This CDR3 is built from 19 residues. From germline, CDR1 is SGHRS and CDR2 YFSETQ.

The V gene is TRBV6-1, the J gene TRBJ1-6; D unclear. V gave up 3 bases and J gave up 7 bases, with 7 bases separating them. CDR3 length equals 13 residues. Germline V gives CDR1 MNHNS, CDR2 SASEGT. The DNA for the CDR3 is TGTGCCAGCAGTGACCTCAGAAATTCACCCCTCCACTTT. It specifies CASSDLRNSPLHF.

V gene TRBV27 combines with J gene TRBJ2-3; D is undetermined. The CDR3 loop spans 14 amino acids. CDR1 is MNHEY and CDR2 is SMNVEV in the germline V gene (reference sequence). Trimming took 2 bases from V and 0 from J, leaving 6 bases between them. The CDR3 is CASSLRASTDTQYF. The CDR3, as DNA: TGTGCCAGCAGTTTACGAGCTAGCACAGATACGCAGTATTTT.

The CDR3 loop is CASSSPRDSGEKLFF. CDR3 DNA sequence: TGTGCCAGCAGCTCTCCAAGGGATAGCGGTGAAAAACTGTTTTTT. The chain is built from TRBV7-2 and TRBJ1-4; D is unresolved. Germline CDR1 SGHTA, CDR2 FQGNSA. The length of the CDR3 is 15 residues. V lost 4 bases and J lost 7, with 16 bases in between.

The chain links TRBV28 to TRBJ1-5; TRBD1 is a possible D gene (5 bases). V lost 7 bases and J 2 bases, leaving 24 bases between the germline ends. CDR3 size: 18 residues. Germline assignment: CDR1 MDHEN and CDR2 SYDVKM. The CDR3 loop reads CASIVGGVASKGNQPQHF. The CDR3 DNA is TGTGCCAGCATCGTCGGGGGGGTTGCTTCGAAGGGCAATCAGCCCCAGCATTTT.

This clone was counted a single time. The genes are TRBV27 and TRBJ2-7; 7 positions agree with TRBD1. Unmatched junction bases numbered 8, after V lost 6 bases and J lost 0 bases. The CDR3 covers 15 residues. Germline V gene sequence: CDR1 MNHEY, CDR2 SMNVEV (reference sequence). In nucleotides, the CDR3 is TGTGCCAGCAGACACGGACAGGCGAGCTCCTACGAGCAGTACTTC. Its protein is CASRHGQASSYEQYF.

This chain uses TRBV28 with TRBJ1-4; D is ambiguous. CDR1 and CDR2 from the germline V gene are MDHEN and SYDVKM. V lost 7 bases, J lost 8 bases, and 14 bases lay in between. The CDR3 loop spans 13 amino acids. CDR3 region: CASTTAAAEKLFF. In DNA form, the CDR3 reads TGTGCCAGCACGACGGCCGCGGCAGAAAAACTGTTTTTT.

This clone showed up just once. This chain links TRBV27 with TRBJ2-1; D perhaps matches TRBD2 (7 bases). CDR3 length: 17 amino acids. Germline V gene lookup returns CDR1 MNHEY and CDR2 SMNVEV (reference sequence). Between the trimmed V and J ends, which lost 4 bases and 0 bases, there was a span of 16 bases. The CDR3 here is CASSSISAGASYNEQFF. Here the CDR3 DNA reads TGTGCCAGCAGTTCCATCTCGGCGGGGGCCTCCTACAATGAGCAGTTCTTC.